Each of the 14 T cell receptor beta chains below was sequenced from the same sample in a study of OX40 agonist ivuxolimab in advanced cancers. Sequencing was performed with immunoSEQ multiplex PCR; in TCRdb, only in-frame clones are kept and a portion is missing. The table includes about 100,000 clones, roughly 90% detected once. The sample consisted of CD4+ or CD8+ T cells sorted from blood, taken in a trial of the OX40 agonist ivuxolimab. These receptors were collected from an adult with an advanced solid tumor such as melanoma, head and neck, liver or kidney cancer.

As DNA, the CDR3 is TGTGCCAGCAGCGTAGCTCTCGGACTAGGTGGCACCGGGGAGCTGTTTTTT. Protein sequence: CASSVALGLGGTGELFF. The chain uses TRBV9 and TRBJ2-2, with TRBD2 matching 7 bases. Germline V gene data show CDR1 as SGDLS and CDR2 as YYNGEE. V was pared by 0 bases and J by 4 bases, with 9 bases of the junction left unmatched. The CDR3 has 17 residues.

This chain uses TRBV11-2 with TRBJ1-2; 10 nucleotides line up with TRBD1. From germline, CDR1 is SGHAT and CDR2 FQNNGV. With 5 bases clipped from V and 4 bases from J, the junction kept 4 bases outside the gene matches. This CDR3 spans 14 amino acids. CDR3 in DNA: TGTGCCAGCAGCCGGGACAGGGGACTCTATGGCTACACCTTC. It translates to CASSRDRGLYGYTF.

V and J are TRBV7-9 and TRBJ2-7; D perhaps matches TRBD1 (6 bases). CDR1 is SEHNR and CDR2 is FQNEAQ in the germline V gene (reference sequence). V was trimmed by 0 bases and J by 10 bases, leaving 16 bases between them. The CDR3 covers 14 residues. CDR3 loop: CASSLATGQGLQYF. The CDR3 DNA reads TGTGCCAGCAGCTTAGCGACGGGACAAGGTCTTCAGTACTTC.

The chain employs TRBV6-6 and TRBJ1-3; 7 bases map to TRBD1. CDR3 length: 16 residues. V was pared by 6 bases and J by 0 bases, with 8 bases of the junction left unmatched. Germline assignment: CDR1 MNHNY and CDR2 SVGAGI (reference sequence). The CDR3 DNA follows: TGTGCCAGCAGCCTGGGACAGCCGACCTCTGGAAACACCATATATTTT. Translation gives CASSLGQPTSGNTIYF.

This clone was seen more than once but under ten times. The chain uses TRBV6-5 and TRBJ2-1; 8 positions match TRBD2. CDR3 length: 15 residues. Germline loops: CDR1 MNHEY, CDR2 SVGAGI. Trimming cost V 6 bases and J 0 bases; bases outside gene matches: 4. As DNA, the CDR3 is TGTGCCAGCAGCCGGGGGGGAAGCTCCTACAATGAGCAGTTCTTC. It specifies CASSRGGSSYNEQFF.

The V call is TRBV14, the J call TRBJ2-2, with 7 nucleotides matching TRBD2. The germline V gene encodes CDR1 SGHDN and CDR2 FVKESK. The CDR3 contains 15 residues. J was trimmed by 0 bases and V by 6 bases; bases with no gene match: 4. The CDR3 sequence is CASRTSVANTGELFF. CDR3 coding DNA: TGTGCCAGCAGAACTAGCGTCGCGAACACCGGGGAGCTGTTTTTT.

The chain is built from TRBV5-1 and TRBJ1-1; no reliable D call. CDR1 is SGHRS and CDR2 is YFSETQ in the germline V gene. With 8 bases removed from V and 2 bases from J, the gap between germline ends came to 10 bases. CDR3 size: 12 residues. CDR3 sequence (DNA): TGCGCCAGTCAAAGGGATAACACTGAAGCTTTCTTT. The encoded protein is CASQRDNTEAFF.

The CDR3 sequence is CAISEPRDSYLATYNEQFF. The CDR3 bases are TGTGCCATCAGTGAGCCCCGGGACAGCTACCTCGCTACCTACAATGAGCAGTTCTTC. This chain joins TRBV10-3 and TRBJ2-1, with 7 bases aligning to TRBD1. This CDR3 is built from 19 residues. CDR1 ENHRY and CDR2 SYGVKD come from the germline V gene. The junction had 15 bases not matched to a gene; V was cut back by 2 bases and J by 2 bases.

This clone has a single count. V is TRBV30 and J is TRBJ2-1, with unresolved D. This CDR3 region has 11 residues. Germline V lookup: CDR1 GTSNPN, CDR2 SVGIG (reference sequence). V dropped 0 bases and J dropped 7 bases, with 4 bases sitting between them. CDR3 in amino acids: CAWSVNNEQFF. The CDR3 coding sequence is TGTGCCTGGAGTGTTAATAATGAGCAGTTCTTC.

V gene TRBV10-3 combines with J gene TRBJ1-1; D ambiguous. The CDR3 has 15 residues. Germline CDR1 is ENHRY and CDR2 is SYGVKD. The V end lost 7 bases, the J end lost 0 bases, and 15 bases lay between the germline ends. Written as DNA, the CDR3 is TGTGCCATCAAAGCAGCAGGAACAATGAACACTGAAGCTTTCTTT. It yields the protein CAIKAAGTMNTEAFF.

The genes are TRBV27 and TRBJ2-3, with 10 bases identical to TRBD1. The CDR3 extends over 15 amino acids. V dropped 2 bases and J dropped 3; count of bases not matched to a gene: 2. Germline assignment: CDR1 MNHEY and CDR2 SMNVEV (reference sequence). Here the CDR3 reads CASSLRTGGTDTQYF. CDR3 nucleotide sequence: TGTGCCAGCAGTTTAAGGACAGGGGGAACAGATACGCAGTATTTT.

The chain has TRBV5-1 and TRBJ2-1; 8 nucleotides align to TRBD2. Trimming took 0 bases from V and 5 from J; bases not matched to a gene: 7. This CDR3 has 16 residues. CDR1 and CDR2 (germline): SGHRS, YFSETQ. CDR3 region: CASSLGSGSGDNEQFF. The CDR3 coding sequence is TGCGCCAGCAGCTTGGGGAGCGGGAGCGGTGACAATGAGCAGTTCTTC. The full variable domain, completed using reference TRBV5-1 and TRBJ2-1, is KAGVTQTPRYLIKTRGQQVTLSCSPISGHRSVSWYQQTPGQGLQFLFEYFSETQRNKGNFPGRFSGRQFSNSRSEMNVSTLELGDSALYLCASSLGSGSGDNEQFFGPGTRLTVL.

In DNA, the CDR3 is TGTGCCAGCAGTTTGGAAAATTTTAATTCACCCCTCCACTTT. Its protein product is CASSLENFNSPLHF. V gene TRBV28 combines with J gene TRBJ1-6; D is uncertain. Germline V gene data show CDR1 as MDHEN and CDR2 as SYDVKM. The CDR3 runs to 14 residues. Deletions cut 3 bases from V and 6 bases from J, with 9 bases between.

This chain links TRBV15 with TRBJ1-4, with 8 bases aligning to TRBD1. V dropped 5 bases and J dropped 0; count of bases not matched to a gene: 2. From germline, CDR1 is LNHNV and CDR2 YYDKDF (reference sequence). The CDR3 totals 15 residues. The CDR3 region has the DNA TGTGCCACCAGCGGGGACAGGACAACTAATGAAAAACTGTTTTTT. The encoded protein is CATSGDRTTNEKLFF. Full variable domain (outside the CDR3, taken from reference TRBV15 and TRBJ1-4): DAMVIQNPRYQVTQFGKPVTLSCSQTLNHNVMYWYQQKSSQAPKLLFHYYDKDFNNEADTPDNFQSRRPNTSFCFLDIRSPGLGDTAMYLCATSGDRTTNEKLFFGSGTQLSVL.